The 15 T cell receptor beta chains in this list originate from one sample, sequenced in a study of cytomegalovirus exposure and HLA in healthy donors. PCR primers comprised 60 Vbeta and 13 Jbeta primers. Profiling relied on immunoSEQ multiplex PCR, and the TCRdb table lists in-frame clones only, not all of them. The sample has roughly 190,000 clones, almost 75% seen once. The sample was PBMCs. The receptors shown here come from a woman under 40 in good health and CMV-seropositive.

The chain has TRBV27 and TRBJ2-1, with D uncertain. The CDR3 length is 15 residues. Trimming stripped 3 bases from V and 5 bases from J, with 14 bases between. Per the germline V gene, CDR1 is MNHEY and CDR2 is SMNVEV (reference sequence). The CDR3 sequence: CASSFSRLHNNEQFF. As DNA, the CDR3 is TGTGCCAGCAGTTTCTCCAGACTTCACAACAATGAGCAGTTCTTC.

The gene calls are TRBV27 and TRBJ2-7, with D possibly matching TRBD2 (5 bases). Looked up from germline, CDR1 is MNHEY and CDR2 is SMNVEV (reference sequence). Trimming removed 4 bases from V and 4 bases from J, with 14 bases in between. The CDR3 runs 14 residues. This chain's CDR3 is CASSSRGPVYEQYF. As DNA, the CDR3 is TGTGCCAGCAGTTCTAGAGGGCCGGTATACGAGCAGTACTTC.

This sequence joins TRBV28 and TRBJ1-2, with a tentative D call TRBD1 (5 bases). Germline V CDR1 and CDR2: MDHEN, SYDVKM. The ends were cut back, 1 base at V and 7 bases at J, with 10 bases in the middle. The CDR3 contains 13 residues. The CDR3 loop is CASSLLWQGGYTF. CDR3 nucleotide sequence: TGTGCCAGCAGTTTATTATGGCAGGGTGGCTACACCTTC.

The CDR3 sequence is CASSYEGWRDEQYF. The DNA for the CDR3 is TGTGCCAGCAGTTACGAGGGCTGGAGGGACGAGCAGTACTTC. This chain links TRBV6-5 with TRBJ2-7; D possibly corresponds to TRBD2 (6 bases). The V end lost 2 bases, the J end lost 5 bases, and 13 bases lay between the germline ends. The CDR3 runs to 14 residues. The V gene's germline CDR1 is MNHEY and CDR2 SVGAGI.

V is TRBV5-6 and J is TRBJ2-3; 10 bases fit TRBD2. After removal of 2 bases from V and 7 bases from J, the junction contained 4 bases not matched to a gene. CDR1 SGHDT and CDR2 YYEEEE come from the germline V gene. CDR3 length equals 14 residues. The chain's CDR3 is CASSFTSGMNTQYF. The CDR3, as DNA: TGTGCCAGCAGCTTTACTAGCGGGATGAATACGCAGTATTTT.

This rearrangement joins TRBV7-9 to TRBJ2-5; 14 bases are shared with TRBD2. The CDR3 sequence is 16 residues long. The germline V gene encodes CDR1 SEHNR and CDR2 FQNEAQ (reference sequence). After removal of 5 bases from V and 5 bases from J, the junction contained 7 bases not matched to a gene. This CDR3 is CASSPGLAGDGETQYF. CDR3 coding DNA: TGTGCCAGCAGCCCGGGACTAGCGGGAGACGGCGAGACCCAGTACTTC.

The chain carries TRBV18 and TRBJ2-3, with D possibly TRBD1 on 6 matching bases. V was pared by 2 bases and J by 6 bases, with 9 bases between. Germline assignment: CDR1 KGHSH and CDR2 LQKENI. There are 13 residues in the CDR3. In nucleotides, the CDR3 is TGTGCCAGCTCACCAAGACAGGCCGATACGCAGTATTTT. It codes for CASSPRQADTQYF.

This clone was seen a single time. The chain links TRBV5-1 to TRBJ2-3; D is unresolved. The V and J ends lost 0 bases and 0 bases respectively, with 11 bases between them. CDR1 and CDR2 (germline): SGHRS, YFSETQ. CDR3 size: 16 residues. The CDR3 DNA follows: TGCGCCAGCAGCTTGGGGCTAGGTGGGAGCACAGATACGCAGTATTTT. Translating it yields CASSLGLGGSTDTQYF.

The CDR3 sequence: CASSPPEAGDSGELFF. The CDR3 DNA reads TGTGCCAGCTCACCACCGGAGGCAGGGGATAGCGGGGAGCTGTTTTTT. V gene TRBV18 combines with J gene TRBJ2-2; a weak D match, TRBD1 (6 bases). CDR1 is KGHSH and CDR2 is LQKENI in the germline V gene. Trimming took off 0 bases at V and 7 bases at J, with 15 bases between the two ends. CDR3 length equals 16 residues.

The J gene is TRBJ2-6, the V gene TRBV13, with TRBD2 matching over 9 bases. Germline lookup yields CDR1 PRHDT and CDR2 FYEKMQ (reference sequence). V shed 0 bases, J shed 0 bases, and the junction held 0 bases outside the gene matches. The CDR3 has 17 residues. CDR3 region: CASSLGTSGSGANVLTF. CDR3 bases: TGTGCCAGCAGCTTAGGGACTAGCGGCTCTGGGGCCAACGTCCTGACTTTC.

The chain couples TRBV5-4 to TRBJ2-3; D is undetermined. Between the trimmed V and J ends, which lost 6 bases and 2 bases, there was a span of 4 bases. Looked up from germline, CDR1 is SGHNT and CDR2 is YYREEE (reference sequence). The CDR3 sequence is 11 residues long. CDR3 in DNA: TGTGCCAGCACCAACACAGATACGCAGTATTTT. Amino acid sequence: CASTNTDTQYF.

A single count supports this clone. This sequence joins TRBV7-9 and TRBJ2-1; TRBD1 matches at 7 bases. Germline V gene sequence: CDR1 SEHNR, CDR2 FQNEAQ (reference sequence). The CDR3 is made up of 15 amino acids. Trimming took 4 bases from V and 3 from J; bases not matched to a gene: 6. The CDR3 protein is CASSSYRGNYNEQFF. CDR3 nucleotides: TGTGCCAGCAGCTCCTACAGGGGAAACTACAATGAGCAGTTCTTC.

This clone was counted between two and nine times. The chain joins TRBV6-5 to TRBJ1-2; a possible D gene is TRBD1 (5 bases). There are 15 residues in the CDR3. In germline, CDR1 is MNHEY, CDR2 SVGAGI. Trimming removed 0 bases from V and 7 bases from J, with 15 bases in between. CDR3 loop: CASSYSWGVEGGYTF. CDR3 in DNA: TGTGCCAGCAGTTACTCCTGGGGGGTGGAGGGTGGCTACACCTTC.

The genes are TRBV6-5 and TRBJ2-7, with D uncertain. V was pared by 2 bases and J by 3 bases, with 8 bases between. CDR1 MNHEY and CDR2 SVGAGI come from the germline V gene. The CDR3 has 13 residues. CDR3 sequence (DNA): TGTGCCAGCAGTTACGCGAGAGACTACGAGCAGTACTTC. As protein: CASSYARDYEQYF.

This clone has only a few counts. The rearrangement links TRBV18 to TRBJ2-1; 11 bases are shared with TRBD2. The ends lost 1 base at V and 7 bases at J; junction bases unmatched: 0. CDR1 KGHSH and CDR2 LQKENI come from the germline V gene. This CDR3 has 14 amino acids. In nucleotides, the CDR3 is TGTGCCAGCTCACCACTAGCGGGAGGGAATGAGCAGTTCTTC. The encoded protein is CASSPLAGGNEQFF.